The 20 T cell receptor beta chains presented below share a single source sample, sequenced in a study of T cells after yellow fever vaccination. TCRdb re-analysed the 5' RACE reads in MiXCR, keeping a single row per CDR3 protein. The table shows about 340,000 distinct CDR3 sequences, with roughly an eighth occurring only once. The sample here was CD4+ T cells sorted from PBMCs, taken 15 days after the yellow fever booster vaccination. These receptors all come from a man younger than 35 who received the YFV17D yellow fever vaccine.

This chain uses TRBV7-3 with TRBJ2-7; 8 bases are shared with TRBD1. The CDR3 has 15 amino acids. CDR1 SGHTA and CDR2 FQGTGA come from the germline V gene. V lost 5 bases and J lost 0; bases outside the gene matches: 6. CDR3 amino acids: CASSHDRGPSYEQYF. In nucleotides, the CDR3 is TGTGCCAGCAGCCACGACAGGGGTCCCTCCTACGAGCAGTACTTC.

This clonotype was picked up a small number of times. The chain combines TRBV20-1 with TRBJ1-6, with D maybe TRBD1 (5 bases). V was cut by 6 bases and J by 3 bases, with 12 bases left in between. The CDR3 is 14 amino acids. CDR1 and CDR2 (germline): DFQATT, SNEGSKA (reference sequence). The CDR3 nucleotides are TGCAGTGCAAGGGGAATTGTCTATAATTCACCCCTCCACTTT. Translated: CSARGIVYNSPLHF.

The table lists this clonotype with a few counts. This chain uses TRBV3-1 with TRBJ1-6; unclear D gene. The V gene's germline CDR1 is LGHDT and CDR2 YNNKEL (reference sequence). V shed 2 bases and J shed 8 bases, with 7 bases lying between them. The length of the CDR3 is 13 residues. The CDR3 loop reads CASSQTRDSPLHF. CDR3 DNA: TGTGCCAGCAGCCAAACGAGAGATTCACCCCTCCACTTT.

This rearrangement joins TRBV18 to TRBJ2-5; no reliable D call. From germline, CDR1 is KGHSH and CDR2 LQKENI. The CDR3 is 13 residues long. Deletions cut 6 bases from V and 3 bases from J, with 11 bases between. The CDR3 DNA reads TGTGCCAGCTCCCCCACAGAGGAAGAGACCCAGTACTTC. This sequence encodes CASSPTEEETQYF.

This clonotype has just a few counts. The chain links TRBV10-3 to TRBJ2-1, with 9 positions matching TRBD1. The CDR3 length is 14 residues. CDR1 and CDR2 from the germline V gene are ENHRY and SYGVKD. With V trimmed by 2 bases and J by 9 bases, 5 bases remained unmatched. The CDR3 here is CAISERTGASEQFF. The CDR3 DNA sequence: TGTGCCATCAGTGAGCGGACAGGGGCTAGTGAGCAGTTCTTC.

The rearrangement uses TRBV5-1 and TRBJ2-1, with D uncertain. Germline V gene data show CDR1 as SGHRS and CDR2 as YFSETQ. Trimming took off 5 bases at V and 1 base at J, with 10 bases between the two ends. This CDR3 is 14 amino acids long. The CDR3 coding sequence is TGCGCCAGCAGTGGCGTTGTGTCCTACAATGAGCAGTTCTTC. It yields the protein CASSGVVSYNEQFF.

The sample holds many counts of this clonotype. V and J are TRBV20-1 and TRBJ2-1; maybe TRBD1 (5 bases). From germline, CDR1 is DFQATT and CDR2 SNEGSKA (reference sequence). V was cut by 0 bases and J by 0 bases, with 12 bases left in between. The CDR3 is 16 residues long. CDR3 protein: CSARDPRGSSYNEQFF. CDR3 nucleotides: TGCAGTGCTAGAGATCCAAGGGGTAGCTCCTACAATGAGCAGTTCTTC.

In this sample, this clonotype turned up a few times. The rearrangement links TRBV12-5 to TRBJ2-3, with D perhaps TRBD2 (5 bases). The CDR3 is 14 residues long. The germline V gene encodes CDR1 LGHNT and CDR2 FRNRAP. Trimming took off 6 bases at V and 3 bases at J, with 13 bases between the two ends. The CDR3: CASGPNRRTDTQYF. In DNA form, the CDR3 reads TGTGCTAGTGGACCCAATCGGAGGACAGATACGCAGTATTTT.

This clonotype was seen a few times. V usage is TRBV5-1 and J usage is TRBJ2-1; D remains unclear. V lost 0 bases, J lost 6 bases, and 10 bases lay in between. The CDR3 consists of 14 residues. Germline V gives CDR1 SGHRS, CDR2 YFSETQ. The chain's CDR3 is CASSLAWRANEQFF. As DNA, the CDR3 is TGCGCCAGCAGCTTGGCCTGGAGAGCCAATGAGCAGTTCTTC.

This clonotype was counted between two and nine times. Here the CDR3 DNA reads TGTGCCAGCAGGGTAGAGGGATGGAGCTATGGCTACACCTTC. Its protein product is CASRVEGWSYGYTF. The rearrangement uses TRBV6-5 and TRBJ1-2, with D hard to call. Trimming took off 6 bases at V and 4 bases at J, with 15 bases between the two ends. CDR1 and CDR2 (germline): MNHEY, SVGAGI. This CDR3 has 14 residues.

This clonotype showed up just a few times. This sequence joins TRBV18 and TRBJ2-5; TRBD1 is a possible D gene (5 bases). Trimming took 5 bases from V and 4 from J, leaving 11 bases between them. Per the germline V gene, CDR1 is KGHSH and CDR2 is LQKENI. The CDR3 has 13 amino acids. The CDR3 loop reads CASSAGLRETQYF. The CDR3 DNA reads TGTGCCAGCTCAGCAGGGTTGCGAGAGACCCAGTACTTC.

This clonotype was seen once. The chain combines TRBV7-9 with TRBJ1-2, with 8 bases identical to TRBD1. The CDR3 length is 13 residues. J gave up 5 bases and V 8 bases, and 7 bases lay outside the gene matches. Germline V gene data show CDR1 as SEHNR and CDR2 as FQNEAQ (reference sequence). CDR3 residues: CASGRQGPYGYTF. In DNA, the CDR3 is TGTGCCAGCGGAAGACAGGGGCCTTATGGCTACACCTTC.

This rearrangement joins TRBV6-5 to TRBJ2-5, with a possible D match to TRBD1 (6 bases). Per germline, CDR1 MNHEY and CDR2 SVGAGI. V lost 5 bases and J 7 bases, leaving 17 bases between the germline ends. This CDR3 has 14 residues. This CDR3 is CASSPGVSERTQYF. CDR3 in DNA: TGTGCCAGCAGTCCAGGGGTCAGTGAGAGGACCCAGTACTTC.

This clonotype appeared a few times. V is TRBV5-4 and J is TRBJ2-5; 9 nucleotides match TRBD2. The CDR3 totals 16 residues. The germline gives CDR1 SGHNT, CDR2 YYREEE (reference sequence). Losses at the gene ends were 1 base for V and 5 bases for J; bases not matched to a gene: 9. The chain's CDR3 is CASSLRRGGPEETQYF. The DNA for the CDR3 is TGTGCCAGCAGCTTGCGGCGGGGGGGCCCGGAGGAGACCCAGTACTTC.

This clonotype was seen a handful of times. The gene calls are TRBV7-6 and TRBJ2-5, with no clear D. This CDR3 spans 15 amino acids. Between the trimmed V and J ends, which lost 1 base and 4 bases, there was a span of 13 bases. CDR1 SGHVS and CDR2 FNYEAQ come from the germline V gene. The CDR3 region has the DNA TGTGCCAGCAGCTTAGAGTCGGGCATCGGAGAGACCCAGTACTTC. Translated: CASSLESGIGETQYF.

This clonotype has just a few counts. The chain joins TRBV3-1 to TRBJ2-1; D gene uncertain. In germline, CDR1 is LGHDT, CDR2 YNNKEL (reference sequence). This CDR3 contains 13 residues. V dropped 6 bases and J dropped 7 bases, with 13 bases sitting between them. CDR3 amino acids: CASSRNGRNEQFF. The CDR3 nucleotides are TGTGCCAGCAGTAGAAACGGTAGAAATGAGCAGTTCTTC.

The V gene is TRBV6-5, the J gene TRBJ2-3; D unclear. V was cut by 5 bases and J by 2 bases, with 11 bases left in between. CDR3 length: 14 residues. The germline V gene encodes CDR1 MNHEY and CDR2 SVGAGI. The CDR3 is CASSLRQVTDTQYF. Written as DNA, the CDR3 is TGTGCCAGCAGTCTCCGCCAGGTCACAGATACGCAGTATTTT.

The chain couples TRBV7-2 to TRBJ2-3; D is unclear. CDR3 size: 14 residues. V was shortened by 0 bases and J by 2 bases, with 6 bases between the two germline ends. CDR1 SGHTA and CDR2 FQGNSA come from the germline V gene. Here the CDR3 reads CASSLAPHTDTQYF. CDR3 DNA: TGTGCCAGCAGCTTAGCACCGCACACAGATACGCAGTATTTT.

The rearrangement uses TRBV12-3 or TRBV12-4 and TRBJ1-2; D call uncertain. The CDR3 is 13 amino acids. V was clipped by 6 bases and J by 5 bases, with 13 bases between them. The DNA of the CDR3 is TGTGCCAGCAGCCCGTCGGGTCGATATGGCTACACCTTC. Encoded protein: CASSPSGRYGYTF.

The J gene is TRBJ2-5, the V gene TRBV5-1; no clear D gene. CDR1 SGHRS and CDR2 YFSETQ come from the germline V gene. Trimming cost V 0 bases and J 2 bases, with 11 bases left between them. The CDR3 runs 15 residues. CDR3 nucleotides: TGCGCCAGCAGCTTGGCCATGGCCGCACAAGAGACCCAGTACTTC. Protein sequence: CASSLAMAAQETQYF. Filled out from reference TRBV5-1 and TRBJ2-5, the complete variable domain reads KAGVTQTPRYLIKTRGQQVTLSCSPISGHRSVSWYQQTPGQGLQFLFEYFSETQRNKGNFPGRFSGRQFSNSRSEMNVSTLELGDSALYLCASSLAMAAQETQYFGPGTRLLVL.